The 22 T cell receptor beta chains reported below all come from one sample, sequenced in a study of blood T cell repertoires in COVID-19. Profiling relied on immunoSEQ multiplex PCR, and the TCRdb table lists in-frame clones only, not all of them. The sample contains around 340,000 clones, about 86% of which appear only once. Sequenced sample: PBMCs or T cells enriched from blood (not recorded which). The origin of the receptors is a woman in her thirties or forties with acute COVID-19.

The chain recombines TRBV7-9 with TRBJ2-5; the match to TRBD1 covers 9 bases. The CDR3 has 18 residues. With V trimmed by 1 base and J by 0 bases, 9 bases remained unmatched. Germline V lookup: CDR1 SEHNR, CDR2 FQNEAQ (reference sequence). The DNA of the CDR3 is TGTGCCAGCAGCTTAGGGGACAGGGCCTTACAGTACCAAGAGACCCAGTACTTC. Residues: CASSLGDRALQYQETQYF.

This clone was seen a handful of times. CDR3 in DNA: TGCGCCAGCAGCTTATCACAGGGGGCGCCTGCCCTCCACTTT. Translating it yields CASSLSQGAPALHF. The chain uses TRBV5-1 and TRBJ1-6; 9 positions agree with TRBD1. The CDR3 consists of 14 residues. V shed 2 bases, J shed 14 bases, and the junction held 8 bases outside the gene matches. Germline V gene data show CDR1 as SGHRS and CDR2 as YFSETQ. Full variable domain (rest looked up from reference TRBV5-1 and TRBJ1-6): KAGVTQTPRYLIKTRGQQVTLSCSPISGHRSVSWYQQTPGQGLQFLFEYFSETQRNKGNFPGRFSGRQFSNSRSEMNVSTLELGDSALYLCASSLSQGAPALHFGNGTRLTVT.

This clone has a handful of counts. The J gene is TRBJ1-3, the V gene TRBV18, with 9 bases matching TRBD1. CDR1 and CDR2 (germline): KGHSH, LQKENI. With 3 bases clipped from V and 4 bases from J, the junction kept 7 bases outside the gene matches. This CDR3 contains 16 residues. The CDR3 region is CASSPYRGQGGNTIYF. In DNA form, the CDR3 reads TGTGCCAGCTCACCCTACAGGGGGCAAGGAGGAAACACCATATATTTT.

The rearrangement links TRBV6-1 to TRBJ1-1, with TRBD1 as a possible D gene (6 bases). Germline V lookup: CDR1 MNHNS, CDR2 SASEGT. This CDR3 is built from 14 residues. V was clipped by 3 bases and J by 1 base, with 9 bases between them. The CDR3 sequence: CASSENRANTEAFF. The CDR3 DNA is TGTGCCAGCAGTGAGAACAGGGCGAACACTGAAGCTTTCTTT.

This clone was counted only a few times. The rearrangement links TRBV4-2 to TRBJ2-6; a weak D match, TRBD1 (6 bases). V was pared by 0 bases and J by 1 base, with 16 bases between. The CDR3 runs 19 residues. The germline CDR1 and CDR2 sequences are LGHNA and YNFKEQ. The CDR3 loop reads CASSQEDSLRLSGANVLTF. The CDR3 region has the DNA TGTGCCAGCAGCCAAGAGGACAGTCTCCGCTTATCTGGGGCCAACGTCCTGACTTTC.

The CDR3 nucleotides are TGTGCCAGCTCACCAAAGTCCCCGGGGGAAAAACTGTTTTTT. Amino acid sequence: CASSPKSPGEKLFF. The chain carries TRBV18 and TRBJ1-4, with no clear D. Germline values: CDR1 KGHSH, CDR2 LQKENI. There are 14 residues in the CDR3. V gave up 2 bases and J gave up 8 bases, with 12 bases separating them.

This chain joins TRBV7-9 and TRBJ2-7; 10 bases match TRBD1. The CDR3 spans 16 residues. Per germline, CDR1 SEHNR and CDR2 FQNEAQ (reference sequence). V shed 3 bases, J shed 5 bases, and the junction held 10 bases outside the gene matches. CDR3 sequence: CASSFTPGQGTDEQYF. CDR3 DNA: TGTGCCAGCAGCTTTACTCCGGGACAGGGGACGGACGAGCAGTACTTC.

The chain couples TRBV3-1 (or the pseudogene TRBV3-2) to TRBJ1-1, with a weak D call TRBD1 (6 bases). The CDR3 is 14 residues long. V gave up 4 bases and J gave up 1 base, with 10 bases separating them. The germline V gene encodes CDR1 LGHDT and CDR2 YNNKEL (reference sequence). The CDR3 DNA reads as TGTGCCAGCAGCCGAGGGGGATCGAACACTGAAGCTTTCTTT. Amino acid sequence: CASSRGGSNTEAFF.

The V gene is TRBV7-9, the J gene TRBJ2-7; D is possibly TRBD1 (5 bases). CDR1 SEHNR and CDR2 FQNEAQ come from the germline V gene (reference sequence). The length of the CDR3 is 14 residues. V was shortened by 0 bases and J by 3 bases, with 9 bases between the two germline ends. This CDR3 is CASSLAQGFYEQYF. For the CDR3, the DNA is TGTGCCAGCAGCTTAGCGCAGGGTTTCTACGAGCAGTACTTC.

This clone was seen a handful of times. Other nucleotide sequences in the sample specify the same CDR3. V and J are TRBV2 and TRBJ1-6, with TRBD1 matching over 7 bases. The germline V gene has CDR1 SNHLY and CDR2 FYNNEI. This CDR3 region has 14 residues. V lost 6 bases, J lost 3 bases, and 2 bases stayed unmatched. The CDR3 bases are TGTGCCAGCAGGGGGACAGTCTATAATTCACCCCTCCACTTT. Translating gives CASRGTVYNSPLHF.

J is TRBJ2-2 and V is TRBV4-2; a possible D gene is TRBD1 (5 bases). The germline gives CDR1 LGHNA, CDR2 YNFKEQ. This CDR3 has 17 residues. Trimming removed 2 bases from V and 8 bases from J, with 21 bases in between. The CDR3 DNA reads TGTGCCAGCAGCCAACAGAGTCAGGGCGGTTTTACGGGGGAGCTGTTTTTT. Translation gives CASSQQSQGGFTGELFF.

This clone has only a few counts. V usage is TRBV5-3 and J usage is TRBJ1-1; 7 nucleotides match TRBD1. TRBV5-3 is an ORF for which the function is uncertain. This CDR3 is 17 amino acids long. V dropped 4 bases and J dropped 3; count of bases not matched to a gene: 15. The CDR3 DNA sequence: TGTGCCAGAAGCCCCCGTTGGACAGGTGGTTGGGACACTGAAGCTTTCTTT. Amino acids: CARSPRWTGGWDTEAFF.

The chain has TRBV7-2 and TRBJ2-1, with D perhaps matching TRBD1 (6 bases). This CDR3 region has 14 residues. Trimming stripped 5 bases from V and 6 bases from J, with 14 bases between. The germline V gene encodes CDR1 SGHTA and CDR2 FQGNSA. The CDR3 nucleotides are TGTGCCAGCAGCCCAGGGGCATCGGGCAATGAGCAGTTCTTC. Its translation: CASSPGASGNEQFF.

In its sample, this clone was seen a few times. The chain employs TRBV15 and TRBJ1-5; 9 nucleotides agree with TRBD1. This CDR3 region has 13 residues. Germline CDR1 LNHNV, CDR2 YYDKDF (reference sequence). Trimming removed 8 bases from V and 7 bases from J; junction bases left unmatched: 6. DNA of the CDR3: TGTGCCACCTCGGACAGGGGAGACCAGCCCCAGCATTTT. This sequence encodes CATSDRGDQPQHF.

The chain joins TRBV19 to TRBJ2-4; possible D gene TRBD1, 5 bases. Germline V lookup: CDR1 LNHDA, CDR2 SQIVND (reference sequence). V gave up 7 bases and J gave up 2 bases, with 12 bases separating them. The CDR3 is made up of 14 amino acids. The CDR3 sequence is CASKPQGTKNIQYF. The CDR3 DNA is TGTGCCAGTAAGCCTCAGGGTACCAAAAACATTCAGTACTTC. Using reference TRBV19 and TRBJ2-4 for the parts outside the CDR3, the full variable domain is DGGITQSPKYLFRKEGQNVTLSCEQNLNHDAMYWYRQDPGQGLRLIYYSQIVNDFQKGDIAEGYSVSREKKESFPLTVTSAQKNPTAFYLCASKPQGTKNIQYFGAGTRLSVL.

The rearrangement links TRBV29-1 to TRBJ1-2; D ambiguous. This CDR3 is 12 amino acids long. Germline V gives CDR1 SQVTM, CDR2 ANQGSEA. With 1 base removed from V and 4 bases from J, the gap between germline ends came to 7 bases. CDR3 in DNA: TGCAGCGTTGAAGCCGGTGCCTATGGCTACACCTTC. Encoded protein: CSVEAGAYGYTF.

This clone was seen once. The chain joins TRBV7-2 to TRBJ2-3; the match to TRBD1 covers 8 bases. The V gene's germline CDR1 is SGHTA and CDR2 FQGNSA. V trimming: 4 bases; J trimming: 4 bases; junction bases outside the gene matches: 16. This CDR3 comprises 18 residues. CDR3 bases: TGTGCCAGCAGCTCACTCCCGGTGGTACAGGGGGACGCAGATACGCAGTATTTT. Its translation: CASSSLPVVQGDADTQYF.

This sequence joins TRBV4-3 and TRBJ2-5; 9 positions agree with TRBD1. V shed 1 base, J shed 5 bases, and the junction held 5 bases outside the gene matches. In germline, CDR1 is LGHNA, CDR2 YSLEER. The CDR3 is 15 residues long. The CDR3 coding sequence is TGCGCCAGCAGCCAAGGGGGACAGGGAGACGAGACCCAGTACTTC. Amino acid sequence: CASSQGGQGDETQYF.

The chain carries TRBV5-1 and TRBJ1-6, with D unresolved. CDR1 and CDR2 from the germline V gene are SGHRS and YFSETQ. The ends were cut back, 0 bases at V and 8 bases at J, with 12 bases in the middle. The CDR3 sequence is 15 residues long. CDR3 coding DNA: TGCGCCAGCAGCTTGGCTGCGGGATCCCATTCACCCCTCCACTTT. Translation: CASSLAAGSHSPLHF.

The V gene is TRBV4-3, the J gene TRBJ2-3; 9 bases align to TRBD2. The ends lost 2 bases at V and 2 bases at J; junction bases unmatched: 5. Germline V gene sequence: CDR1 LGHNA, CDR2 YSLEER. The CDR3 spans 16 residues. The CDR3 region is CASSQLAGDPTDTQYF. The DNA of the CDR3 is TGCGCCAGCAGCCAATTAGCGGGGGACCCCACAGATACGCAGTATTTT.

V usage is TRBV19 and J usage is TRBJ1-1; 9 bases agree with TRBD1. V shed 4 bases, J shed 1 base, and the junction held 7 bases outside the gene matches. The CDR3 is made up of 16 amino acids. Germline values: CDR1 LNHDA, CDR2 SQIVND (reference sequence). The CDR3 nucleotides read TGTGCCAGTAGTACCCTACAGGGGGCGCAGAACACTGAAGCTTTCTTT. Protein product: CASSTLQGAQNTEAFF.

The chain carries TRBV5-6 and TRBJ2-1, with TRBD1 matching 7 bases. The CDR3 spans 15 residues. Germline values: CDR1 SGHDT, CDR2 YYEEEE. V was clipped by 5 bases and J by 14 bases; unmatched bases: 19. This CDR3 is CASSSTGTDSRVEFF. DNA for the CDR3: TGTGCCAGCAGTAGTACCGGGACAGATTCGCGCGTTGAGTTCTTC.